The source of this T cell receptor beta chain is a study of blood T cell repertoires in COVID-19 (dated by TCRdb to between 2020 and 2021). Turning to the overall study: Collaborator samples came from the United States, Italy and Spain and covered acute and convalescent phases of COVID-19. The prospective study material was composed of cDNA or gDNA derived from T cells, B-cell-depleted T cells, or PBMCs. Deeply sampled blood TCRbeta repertoires from subjects exposed to, actively infected with, or recovered from COVID-19 were included in the dataset. The repertoires were released in a freely available public database meant as a resource for research on the immune response to SARS-CoV-2. Samples came from the ongoing ImmuneRACE study (first 160 participants) plus 1,254 subjects from 6 global collaborators. A de-identified subject ID, COVID-19 status, age in years and sex were almost always included in the sample metadata. Where HLA class I and class II types were available, the types were taken from metadata supplied by the sample provider, not from assay-based typing.

As to this clone: What this receptor recognizes is not known. One base away there is no much larger clone; base qualities are not given. Other DNA variants within this sample encode the same CDR3.

The immunoSEQ Assay, a bias-controlled multiplex PCR, was used to amplify TCRbeta CDR3 regions from genomic DNA. Regarding the original processing steps: Nucleated cell counts per sample were estimated from amplification of reference gene primers within the assay. To quantify the absolute abundance of each unique TCRbeta CDR3 rearrangement, sequence reads were collapsed and filtered. For each sample, productive Simpson clonality was calculated as the square root of Simpson's diversity index across productive rearrangements. The table was pulled from immuneACCESS by TCRdb, which kept in-frame rearrangements only. Such tables lose some clones; where checked, under half of the loss comes from unresolved V genes, and the rest has no known cause. Clone size and V and J calls were adopted from that table, with D and trimming inferred from the DNA. In this sample the table shows 65,000 to 95,000 clones, about 88% of which occur a single time. Approximately 8.9% of the sample belongs to the ten largest clones.

Collaborating institutions collected whole blood in K2EDTA tubes following their own protocols. For TCRbeta analysis, collaborators shipped samples as frozen whole blood, isolated PBMCs, or DNA extracted from either of those sample types. The research as a whole found: The amount of clinical and demographic metadata varied by source and participant and was provided uncurated.

The germline V gene supplies CDR1 SQVTM and CDR2 ANQGSEA. For this chain, trimming is 1 base at the V end and 5 bases at the J end, and the number of junction bases without a gene match is 1. The CDR3 sequence holds 14 residues, the cysteine and phenylalanine included. This entry keeps only the CDR3 DNA: 42 bases, framed from base 1. The TCR comes from a man aged 80 or over with acute or convalescent COVID-19. Sequences were obtained from peripheral blood. The receptor chain draws on TRBV29-1 and TRBJ1-4, with 10 bases matching TRBD1. Here is the DNA: TGCAGCGTTGAAGGGACAGGGGGAAATGAAAAACTGTTTTTT. It codes for CSVEGTGGNEKLFF.